The clone carrying this T cell receptor (beta chain) was detected ten times or more. Its cognate antigen is unknown. The CDR3 has 16 amino acids. V lost 5 bases to trimming and J lost 2 bases; unmatched junction nucleotides: 10. From RNA transcripts, TCR beta CDR3 regions were amplified. The HTBI primer set was used in a first-round RT-PCR of the TCR CDR3. TCRdb recomputed calls from the multiplex PCR reads with MiXCR, one row per CDR3 protein. Found here are hundreds of thousands of distinct CDR3 sequences, around a sixth of them singletons; the top ten hold around 14%. These data originate in a study of T cells in Graves' hyperthyroidism and ophthalmopathy. Study outcomes and limitations: Peripheral blood also featured most of the thyroid clonotypes expanded above 0.001.

V gene TRBV12-3 or TRBV12-4 combines with J gene TRBJ1-1; 8 bases map to TRBD1. The clonotype was recovered from a woman under 30 with Graves' hyperthyroidism. Sequenced input: blood. CDR3 nucleotides: TGTGCCAGCAGTAGACGAGCCGGGACAGGTAACACTGAAGCTTTCTTT. Translating gives CASSRRAGTGNTEAFF.